The 15 T cell receptor beta chains given below trace back to one sample, sequenced in a study of CD8 T cells in Susac syndrome. RNA in amounts of roughly 0.5 to 1 ug was reverse transcribed with random hexamers. TCRdb itself ran the immunoSEQ multiplex PCR reads through MiXCR, one entry per CDR3 protein. The sample includes fewer than 150,000 distinct CDR3 sequences, around 94% of them seen just once. The specimen was CD8+ T cells from PBMCs. The receptors were gathered from a human donor in good health.

V gene TRBV20-1 combines with J gene TRBJ1-1, with a possible D match to TRBD1 (6 bases). Trimming cost V 1 base and J 13 bases, with 16 bases left between them. Germline CDR1 reads DFQATT; CDR2 reads SNEGSKA (reference sequence). CDR3 length: 12 amino acids. The CDR3 region has the DNA TGCAGTGCTAGAGGAGGGGGAGATAACCTTTTCTTT. It codes for CSARGGGDNLFF.

The rearrangement links TRBV27 to TRBJ2-4; unclear D gene. With 10 bases removed from V and 8 bases from J, the gap between germline ends came to 12 bases. The V gene's germline CDR1 is MNHEY and CDR2 SMNVEV (reference sequence). The CDR3 sequence is 11 residues long. CDR3 nucleotide sequence: TGTGCCACAATCCAATGGGACATTCAGTACTTC. Amino acids: CATIQWDIQYF.

V and J are TRBV13 and TRBJ2-6, with 12 bases identical to TRBD2. The germline V gene encodes CDR1 PRHDT and CDR2 FYEKMQ (reference sequence). V shed 4 bases, J shed 2 bases, and the junction held 12 bases outside the gene matches. CDR3 length: 20 amino acids. CDR3 DNA: TGTGCCAGCAGCTCGACTCTGACTAGCGGGAGTCTCACTGGGGCCAACGTCCTGACTTTC. It specifies CASSSTLTSGSLTGANVLTF.

The chain is built from TRBV7-8 and TRBJ1-1, with D tentatively TRBD1 (6 bases). Germline values: CDR1 SGHVS, CDR2 FQNEAQ. The V end was cut by 5 bases, the J end by 1 base, with 17 bases between. This CDR3 contains 16 residues. The CDR3 sequence is CASSPTGGAGNTEAFF. CDR3 nucleotide sequence: TGTGCCAGCAGCCCTACGGGGGGGGCTGGGAACACTGAAGCTTTCTTT.

The gene calls are TRBV6-5 and TRBJ2-5, with TRBD2 matching over 8 bases. Per the germline V gene, CDR1 is MNHEY and CDR2 is SVGAGI. The CDR3 extends over 14 amino acids. Trimming took 6 bases from V and 4 from J; bases not matched to a gene: 7. This CDR3 is CASRPGRGGETQYF. The CDR3 DNA is TGTGCCAGCAGGCCCGGGAGGGGAGGAGAGACCCAGTACTTC.

The chain carries TRBV30 and TRBJ2-1, with TRBD2 identical over 10 bases. The germline CDR1 and CDR2 sequences are GTSNPN and SVGIG (reference sequence). V shed 0 bases and J 5 bases; nucleotides not matched to a gene: 4. CDR3 length: 15 residues. In DNA, the CDR3 is TGTGCCTGGAGTGTATCTAGCGGGAGCAACAATGAGCAGTTCTTC. It translates to CAWSVSSGSNNEQFF.

This sequence joins TRBV3-1 and TRBJ2-2; 9 bases map to TRBD2. Germline loops: CDR1 LGHDT, CDR2 YNNKEL (reference sequence). J lost 2 bases, V lost 8 bases, and 6 bases had no gene match. CDR3 length equals 15 residues. CDR3 protein: CASSLTSGNTGELFF. The DNA of the CDR3 is TGTGCCAGCTCTTTGACTAGCGGAAACACCGGGGAGCTGTTTTTT.

The rearrangement links TRBV25-1 to TRBJ2-5; D unresolved. V was pared by 0 bases and J by 1 base, with 6 bases between. The germline CDR1 and CDR2 sequences are MGHDK and SYGVNS. The CDR3 consists of 14 residues. Written as DNA, the CDR3 is TGTGCCAGCAGTGAATATGAGGTCCAAGAGACCCAGTACTTC. It yields the protein CASSEYEVQETQYF. Filled out from reference TRBV25-1 and TRBJ2-5, the complete variable domain reads EADIYQTPRYLVIGTGKKITLECSQTMGHDKMYWYQQDPGMELHLIHYSYGVNSTEKGDLSSESTVSRIRTEHFPLTLESARPSHTSQYLCASSEYEVQETQYFGPGTRLLVL.

The chain couples TRBV15 to TRBJ2-7; 8 nucleotides match TRBD1. This CDR3 has 14 residues. V was clipped by 2 bases and J by 6 bases; unmatched bases: 6. Germline V gives CDR1 LNHNV, CDR2 YYDKDF (reference sequence). CDR3 nucleotides: TGTGCCACCAGCAGAAGGGGACAGGACGGCGAGCAGTACTTC. Translation gives CATSRRGQDGEQYF.

The chain uses TRBV9 and TRBJ2-7; the D is unclear. Trimming pared 0 bases from V and 2 bases from J, leaving 12 bases between. Germline V gene data show CDR1 as SGDLS and CDR2 as YYNGEE. This CDR3 has 15 residues. In DNA, the CDR3 is TGTGCCAGCAGCGTAGACGTCAGTTATGCCTACGAGCAGTACTTC. This codes for CASSVDVSYAYEQYF.

This chain joins TRBV7-9 and TRBJ1-4; no firm D call. CDR3 length: 14 residues. Looked up from germline, CDR1 is SEHNR and CDR2 is FQNEAQ (reference sequence). The germline V and J ends were trimmed by 4 bases and 6 bases, with 12 bases remaining between them. The DNA of the CDR3 is TGTGCCAGCAGCTCGGGATATCCGGATGAAAAACTGTTTTTT. It encodes CASSSGYPDEKLFF. Variable domain in full (rest from reference TRBV7-9 and TRBJ1-4): DTGVSQNPRHKITKRGQNVTFRCDPISEHNRLYWYRQTLGQGPEFLTYFQNEAQLEKSRLLSDRFSAERPKGSFSTLEIQRTEQGDSAMYLCASSSGYPDEKLFFGSGTQLSVL.

The chain uses TRBV20-1 and TRBJ1-2; 9 nucleotides match TRBD1. Germline V lookup: CDR1 DFQATT, CDR2 SNEGSKA (reference sequence). The CDR3 runs to 14 residues. V shed 0 bases and J 5 bases; nucleotides not matched to a gene: 4. In nucleotides, the CDR3 is TGCAGTGCTAGAGATCACGGACAGGGGTATGGCTACACCTTC. Translating gives CSARDHGQGYGYTF.

This clonotype has a single count. This sequence joins TRBV7-9 and TRBJ2-1; D is ambiguous. Germline V gene data show CDR1 as SEHNR and CDR2 as FQNEAQ (reference sequence). The CDR3 is made up of 14 amino acids. With 5 bases removed from V and 6 bases from J, the gap between germline ends came to 14 bases. CDR3 DNA sequence: TGTGCCAGCAGCGATGAGATAGGGCTCAATGAGCAGTTCTTC. This encodes CASSDEIGLNEQFF.

The rearrangement joins TRBV29-1 to TRBJ2-7; D might be TRBD1 (6 bases). Germline V CDR1 and CDR2: SQVTM, ANQGSEA. The CDR3 sequence is 12 residues long. V was cut by 7 bases and J by 5 bases, with 15 bases left in between. The CDR3 nucleotides read TGCAGCGCCCTGGACAGTTTCAACGAGCAGTACTTC. Residues: CSALDSFNEQYF.

The CDR3 coding sequence is TGTGCCAGCGCGGAGCTCGGTCAGCCCCAGCATTTT. This sequence encodes CASAELGQPQHF. This rearrangement joins TRBV6-6 to TRBJ1-5; D call uncertain. V lost 8 bases to trimming and J lost 6 bases, with 11 bases between them. CDR1 and CDR2 from the germline V gene are MNHNY and SVGAGI (reference sequence). There are 12 residues in the CDR3.